This T cell receptor (beta chain) was recorded in a study of blood T cell repertoires in COVID-19. Study as a whole: PBMCs, B-cell-depleted T cells, or T cells provided the cDNA or gDNA that made up the material.

What the recovered Cohort 3 donors had was two negative PCRs, clearance, or symptom resolution. The CDR3 runs 12 residues. Trimming took off 5 bases at V and 0 bases at J, with 8 bases between the two ends. The germline V gene encodes CDR1 SQVTM and CDR2 ANQGSEA. Sequencing used immunoSEQ multiplex PCR; TCRdb keeps in-frame clones, though not all of them. This sample has 110,000 to 150,000 clones, with 75% to 90% found just once. This sequence originates from a man between 60 and 75 years old who had recovered from COVID-19. The sequenced sample consisted of PBMCs or T cells enriched from blood (not recorded which). V is TRBV29-1 and J is TRBJ2-7; D may be TRBD2 (5 bases). The chain's CDR3 is CSVRDPSYEQYF. CDR3 nucleotide sequence: TGCAGCGTTCGGGATCCCTCCTACGAGCAGTACTTC.